The present entry profiles one T cell receptor (beta chain) with its context. Germline-derived CDR1 and CDR2 are SGDLS and YYNGEE. The CDR3 has 15 amino acids. V was trimmed by 4 bases and J by 9 bases, leaving 17 bases between them. The sample originates from a study of T cells in localized non-small cell lung cancer. Some clones are missing from TCRdb's copy, which holds only in-frame ones; the method was immunoSEQ multiplex PCR. This sample carries some 3,200 clones, less than 30% of them seen once, and the ten largest clones take approximately 15%. The sequences come from lung tumor tissue, collected before any cancer treatment. This TCR came from a man between 40 and 70 years old with stage III lung adenocarcinoma. The chain recombines TRBV9 with TRBJ1-6, with D tentatively TRBD1 (5 bases). The CDR3 is CASSPGREGRSPLHF. CDR3 coding DNA: TGTGCCAGCAGCCCTGGTCGGGAGGGGCGTTCACCCCTCCACTTT.